One sample yielded the 8 T cell receptor beta chains listed below, sequenced in a study of beta chain features in type 1 diabetes. These receptors have no identified antigens. Expressed TCRB transcripts were sequenced because the entire RNA isolate underwent reverse transcription. Produced via immunoSEQ multiplex PCR; TCRdb's table is partial and in-frame only. Found here are some 290,000 clones, roughly an eighth of them singletons; the top ten hold 0.015% to 0.02%. Study-wide findings and caveats: For Type 1 diabetes patients, all four CD4+ subsets carried TCRB CDR3s that were moderately but significantly shorter.

The sample was naive CD4+ T cells from blood. The origin of the receptors is a man younger than 45 with type 1 diabetes.

This clone was counted a few times. The chain combines TRBV7-3 with TRBJ2-2; unclear D gene. V was cut by 2 bases and J by 3 bases, with 7 bases left in between. The CDR3 runs to 14 residues. Germline values: CDR1 SGHTA, CDR2 FQGTGA. The CDR3 sequence is CASSLAPHTGELFF. As DNA, the CDR3 is TGTGCCAGCAGCTTAGCGCCGCACACCGGGGAGCTGTTTTTT. Looking up the rest from reference TRBV7-3 and TRBJ2-2 gives the full variable domain: GAGVSQTPSNKVTEKGKYVELRCDPISGHTALYWYRQSLGQGPEFLIYFQGTGAADDSGLPNDRFFAVRPEGSVSTLKIQRTERGDSAVYLCASSLAPHTGELFFGEGSRLTVL.

The chain recombines TRBV5-1 with TRBJ2-5; D unresolved. V was pared by 4 bases and J by 5 bases, with 9 bases between. Germline values: CDR1 SGHRS, CDR2 YFSETQ. The CDR3 is 12 amino acids. The CDR3 region has the DNA TGCGCCAGCAGCCCTACTCTGGAGACCCAGTACTTC. Protein product: CASSPTLETQYF.

This clone came up a few times. V and J are TRBV19 and TRBJ2-3; D may be TRBD2 (7 bases). CDR1 and CDR2 (germline): LNHDA, SQIVND (reference sequence). V dropped 8 bases and J dropped 5 bases, with 17 bases sitting between them. CDR3 length: 14 amino acids. In DNA form, the CDR3 reads TGTGCCAGTGCGTGGGGGGGCAGTGAAGATACGCAGTATTTT. Its translation: CASAWGGSEDTQYF.

This clone was counted only a few times. The chain has TRBV7-9 and TRBJ2-5; a weak D match, TRBD1 (5 bases). V was clipped by 1 base and J by 5 bases, with 8 bases between them. Germline-derived CDR1 and CDR2 are SEHNR and FQNEAQ (reference sequence). CDR3 length: 13 amino acids. The CDR3 sequence: CASSLGNRETQYF. For the CDR3, the DNA is TGTGCCAGCAGCTTAGGCAACAGGGAGACCCAGTACTTC.

This clone was seen a handful of times. V usage is TRBV7-2 and J usage is TRBJ2-5; 8 bases are shared with TRBD1. CDR1 SGHTA and CDR2 FQGNSA come from the germline V gene. Losses at the gene ends were 7 bases for V and 5 bases for J; bases not matched to a gene: 9. This CDR3 contains 14 residues. This CDR3 is CASIEDRDRETQYF. CDR3 nucleotides: TGTGCCAGCATCGAGGACAGGGATCGCGAGACCCAGTACTTC.

This chain joins TRBV27 and TRBJ1-4, with D possibly TRBD1 on 6 matching bases. The length of the CDR3 is 19 residues. In germline, CDR1 is MNHEY, CDR2 SMNVEV (reference sequence). V shed 6 bases and J shed 4 bases, with 27 bases lying between them. The CDR3 bases are TGTGCCAGCAGACCCCGTTTCGGACAGCGGCGGGGGTTTAATGAAAAACTGTTTTTT. Encoded protein: CASRPRFGQRRGFNEKLFF.

This chain joins TRBV28 and TRBJ1-1, with 12 bases aligning to TRBD1. The germline CDR1 and CDR2 sequences are MDHEN and SYDVKM. The CDR3 is 15 amino acids. Trimming at V came to 4 bases and at J to 10 bases, leaving 10 bases not matched to a gene. The CDR3 region has the DNA TGTGCCAGCAGTTCGGGACAGGGGGCGCTTCTCGGAGCTTTCTTT. This codes for CASSSGQGALLGAFF.

This chain connects TRBV19 to TRBJ1-2; D is ambiguous. The germline V gene has CDR1 LNHDA and CDR2 SQIVND (reference sequence). This CDR3 contains 12 residues. The V end lost 3 bases, the J end lost 7 bases, and 9 bases lay between the germline ends. The CDR3, as DNA: TGTGCCAGTAGTATCCGAGGATCTGGCTACACCTTC. Residues: CASSIRGSGYTF.